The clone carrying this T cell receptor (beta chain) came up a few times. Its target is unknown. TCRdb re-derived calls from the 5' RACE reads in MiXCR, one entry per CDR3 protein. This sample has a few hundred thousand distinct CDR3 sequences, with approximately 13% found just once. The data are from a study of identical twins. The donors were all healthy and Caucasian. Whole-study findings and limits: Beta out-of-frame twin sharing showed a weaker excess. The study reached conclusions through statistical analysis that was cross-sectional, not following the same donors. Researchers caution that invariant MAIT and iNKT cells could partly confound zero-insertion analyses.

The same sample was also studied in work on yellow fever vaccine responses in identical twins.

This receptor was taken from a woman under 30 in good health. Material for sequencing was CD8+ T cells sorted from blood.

CDR3 sequence reads: CASVPGLAGGPRELFF. DNA for the CDR3: TGTGCCAGCGTACCGGGACTAGCGGGAGGGCCAAGGGAGCTGTTTTTT. V is TRBV2 and J is TRBJ2-2, with 16 bases aligning to TRBD2. Unmatched junction bases numbered 9, after V lost 8 bases and J lost 9 bases. The V gene's germline CDR1 is SNHLY and CDR2 FYNNEI. This CDR3 comprises 16 residues. Combining the CDR3 with reference TRBV2 and TRBJ2-2 gives the whole variable domain EPEVTQTPSHQVTQMGQEVILRCVPISNHLYFYWYRQILGQKVEFLVSFYNNEISEKSEIFDDQFSVERPDGSNFTLKIRSTKLEDSAMYFCASVPGLAGGPRELFFGEGSRLTVL.